This entry lists 8 T cell receptor beta chains sequenced from one sample in a study of technical replicates of blood from a few donors. The repertoire was sequenced with immunoSEQ multiplex PCR; TCRdb's copy has only in-frame clones and lacks some. The data hold some 70,000 clones, with roughly 92% observed a single time. Sequenced sample: T cells isolated from PBMCs. These receptors were collected from a human donor in good health.

V and J are TRBV4-2 and TRBJ2-7, with D maybe TRBD2 (5 bases). V lost 2 bases to trimming and J lost 2 bases, with 13 bases between them. CDR1 and CDR2 (germline): LGHNA, YNFKEQ. This CDR3 is built from 15 residues. The CDR3, as DNA: TGTGCCAGCAGCCAATCGGGGAGTTCAACCTACGAGCAGTACTTC. The encoded protein is CASSQSGSSTYEQYF.

The J gene is TRBJ2-1, the V gene TRBV25-1; D remains ambiguous. This CDR3 comprises 12 residues. Per germline, CDR1 MGHDK and CDR2 SYGVNS. V lost 9 bases, J lost 7 bases, and 13 bases lay in between. CDR3 sequence reads: CASLTLRNEQFF. Here the CDR3 DNA reads TGTGCCAGTTTGACACTCCGGAATGAGCAGTTCTTC.

The CDR3 sequence: CAGQGRNNEQFF. The DNA for the CDR3 is TGTGCCGGACAGGGAAGGAACAATGAGCAGTTCTTC. The J gene is TRBJ2-1, the V gene TRBV30; 8 bases agree with TRBD1. This CDR3 region has 12 residues. Trimming took 8 bases from V and 5 from J; bases not matched to a gene: 5. Germline V lookup: CDR1 GTSNPN, CDR2 SVGIG (reference sequence). Complete variable domain (other parts from reference TRBV30 and TRBJ2-1): SQTIHQWPATLVQPVGSPLSLECTVEGTSNPNLYWYRQAAGRGLQLLFYSVGIGQISSEVPQNLSASRPQDRQFILSSKKLLLSDSGFYLCAGQGRNNEQFFGPGTRLTVL.

The gene calls are TRBV25-1 and TRBJ2-1; the match to TRBD2 covers 10 bases. Germline-derived CDR1 and CDR2 are MGHDK and SYGVNS. Trimming took 7 bases from V and 4 from J; bases not matched to a gene: 16. This CDR3 is built from 18 residues. In DNA, the CDR3 is TGTGCCAGCACTCCAGGTCGTGGCGGACTAGCGGTTTACAATGAGCAGTTCTTC. This encodes CASTPGRGGLAVYNEQFF. The entire variable domain, with the rest obtained from reference TRBV25-1 and TRBJ2-1, is as follows: EADIYQTPRYLVIGTGKKITLECSQTMGHDKMYWYQQDPGMELHLIHYSYGVNSTEKGDLSSESTVSRIRTEHFPLTLESARPSHTSQYLCASTPGRGGLAVYNEQFFGPGTRLTVL.

The chain couples TRBV19 to TRBJ2-3, with 8 bases fitting TRBD2. Germline V gene lookup returns CDR1 LNHDA and CDR2 SQIVND (reference sequence). The ends lost 3 bases at V and 0 bases at J; junction bases unmatched: 5. CDR3 length equals 16 residues. CDR3 region: CASSILAGFSTDTQYF. The CDR3 nucleotides are TGTGCCAGTAGTATCCTAGCGGGTTTTAGCACAGATACGCAGTATTTT.

V gene TRBV4-2 combines with J gene TRBJ2-7, with 13 bases that match TRBD2. V was pared by 6 bases and J by 0 bases, with 5 bases of the junction left unmatched. CDR1 LGHNA and CDR2 YNFKEQ come from the germline V gene. The CDR3 is made up of 16 amino acids. CDR3 amino acids: CASRLGTSGISYEQYF. CDR3 in DNA: TGTGCCAGCAGACTAGGGACTAGCGGGATCTCCTACGAGCAGTACTTC.

V gene TRBV29-1 combines with J gene TRBJ2-4, with D perhaps TRBD1 (6 bases). The CDR3 consists of 15 residues. Germline V gene lookup returns CDR1 SQVTM and CDR2 ANQGSEA. The V and J ends lost 0 bases and 0 bases respectively, with 9 bases between them. CDR3 amino acids: CSVEDSGAAKNIQYF. The CDR3 DNA reads as TGCAGCGTTGAAGATTCAGGGGCAGCCAAAAACATTCAGTACTTC.

The J gene is TRBJ2-3, the V gene TRBV11-3; D not resolved. The CDR3 length is 11 residues. Germline CDR1 and CDR2: SGHNT and YENEEA. Trimming removed 5 bases at V and 3 bases at J, with 3 bases between. The CDR3 region is CASSPTDTQYF. The CDR3 coding sequence is TGTGCCAGCAGCCCTACAGATACGCAGTATTTT.